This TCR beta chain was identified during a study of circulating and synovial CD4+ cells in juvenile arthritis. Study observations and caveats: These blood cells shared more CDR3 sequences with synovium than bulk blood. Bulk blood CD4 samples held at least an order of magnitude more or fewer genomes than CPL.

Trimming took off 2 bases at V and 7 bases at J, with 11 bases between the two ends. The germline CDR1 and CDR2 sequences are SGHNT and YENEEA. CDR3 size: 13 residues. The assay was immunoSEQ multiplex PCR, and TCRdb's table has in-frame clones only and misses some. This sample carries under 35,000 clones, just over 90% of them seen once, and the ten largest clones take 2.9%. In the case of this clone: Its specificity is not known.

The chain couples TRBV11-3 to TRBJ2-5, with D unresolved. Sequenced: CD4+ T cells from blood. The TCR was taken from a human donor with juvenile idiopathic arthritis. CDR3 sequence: CASSLHRVATQYF. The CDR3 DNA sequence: TGTGCCAGCAGCTTACATCGAGTTGCGACCCAGTACTTC.